This TCR beta chain was documented in a study of blood T cells in healthy people across ages (dated by TCRdb to between 2015 and 2017). Concerning the study at large: In model experiments, template switching captured roughly one uniquely barcoded TCR beta cDNA molecule for every two T cells. Using deep sequencing normalized with unique cDNA molecular identifiers, the study measured how TCR beta repertoire diversity changes with age. Four age groups were formed from the donors: young (average 16 years), middle-aged (less than 40), aged (roughly 59) and long-lived (roughly 81). To avoid experimental bias, donors of different ages were randomly spread across the sequencing lanes. The study analyzed two additional independent replicas of 1 million unique cDNA reads from the same blood draw for two donors, one aged 18 to 30 and one aged 80 or older.

The full study reports these points: Estimates of total diversity from one million sequenced T cells were regarded as lower bounds and underestimates. Because the CMV infection status of the donors was unknown, age-related changes in expanded clonotypes may potentially have been confounded. Compared with the aged group, the long-lived group had more naive CD4+ T cells, fewer expanded clones and increased TCR diversity, suggesting age selection. As age increased, observed TCR beta diversity per million T cells dropped in a roughly linear way, and a significant reduction was already evident by age around 41. Observed TCR beta diversity correlated strongly with the percentage of naive T cells measured by flow cytometry. Because profiling used bulk unsorted PBMCs, naive and antigen-experienced compartments could not be compared conclusively.

As encoded in the germline V gene, CDR1 is SGHRS while CDR2 is YFSETQ. Trimming costs V 8 bases and J 6 bases, and their ends lie 17 bases apart. The cysteine opens and the phenylalanine closes a CDR3 of 13 amino acids. The read is trimmed to its CDR3 DNA, 39 bases read in frame from base 1. Libraries were prepared through 5' RACE. A second PCR of about 6 to 12 cycles was run with a J-beta primer mix and a sample-barcoded 5' primer. A template-switch 5' adaptor carrying 12 random nucleotides introduced a unique molecular identifier onto each TCR beta cDNA molecule. Each sample yielded at least 3 million CDR3-containing paired-end reads. The Mint cDNA synthesis kit, primed by a TRBC-specific oligonucleotide, was used to synthesize first-strand cDNA from all RNA. Following uracil-DNA glycosylase treatment, all cDNA underwent a first 18-cycle PCR with the universal primers M1SS and BC2_uni_R. In the original analysis: Normalization of each sample was performed by random selection of 1 million high-quality reads, each carrying a distinct molecular identifier. Reads with shared molecular identifiers were discarded instead of being binned into consensus sequences. MiTCR, with a Q25 quality threshold and the strictest error-elimination algorithm, was used for CDR3 identification, clonotype clustering and error correction. A nonparametric unseen species model with Euler transformation was used to estimate lower-bound total TCR beta diversity. TCRdb handled the public reads itself, with Q25 trimming in fastp and clone calling in MiXCR, and kept productive beta chains. Rows are combined by CDR3 protein, so each entry shows the most common genes and DNA. TCRdb's processing, not the study's, gives the V and J calls here. This sample has approximately 2,000,000 distinct CDR3 sequences in its table, and approximately 40% of those were observed once. Jointly, the top ten make up under 30% of the sample.

This clonotype was picked up a small number of times. The antigen this receptor binds is unknown. No much larger clone exists at a distance of one base, and base qualities are not known. Donors were a few dozen systemically healthy Caucasian individuals from Russia aged roughly 6 to 90 years. Roughly 10 milliliters of peripheral blood were collected from each donor into EDTA-treated Vacutainer tubes. Ficoll-Paque density-gradient centrifugation was used to isolate PBMCs, with at least 7 million obtained per sample. Total RNA, at least 6 micrograms per sample, was extracted from PBMCs with Trizol reagent. The percentages of naive CD45RAhigh/CD27high T cells were determined by flow cytometry on a PBMC aliquot from every donor.

The V gene is TRBV5-1 and the J gene is TRBJ1-1; the D region possibly corresponds to TRBD1 (6 bases align). The TCR originated in a human donor in good health. The specimen sequenced was blood. The CDR3: CASSPRTAAEAFF. The sequenced DNA is TGCGCCAGTAGCCCCAGGACAGCGGCTGAAGCTTTCTTT.